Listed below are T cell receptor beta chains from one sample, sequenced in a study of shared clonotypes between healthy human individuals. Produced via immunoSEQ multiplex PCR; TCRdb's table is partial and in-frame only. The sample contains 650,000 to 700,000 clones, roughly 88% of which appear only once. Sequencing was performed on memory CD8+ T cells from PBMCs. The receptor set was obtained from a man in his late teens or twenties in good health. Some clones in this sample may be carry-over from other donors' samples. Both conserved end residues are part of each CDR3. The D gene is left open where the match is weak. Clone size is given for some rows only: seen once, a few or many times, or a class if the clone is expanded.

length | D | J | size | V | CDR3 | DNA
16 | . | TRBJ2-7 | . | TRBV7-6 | CASSSFSGTTGAEQYF | TGTGCCAGCAGCAGTTTCTCCGGGACAACCGGAGCCGAGCAGTACTTC
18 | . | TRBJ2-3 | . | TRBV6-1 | CASSEVYGGALHTDTQYF | TGTGCCAGCAGTGAAGTGTACGGTGGGGCCCTCCACACAGATACGCAGTATTTT
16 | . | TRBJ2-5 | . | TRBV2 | CASSDLGAGETETQYF | TGTGCCAGCAGTGATTTGGGGGCAGGGGAGACGGAGACCCAGTACTTC
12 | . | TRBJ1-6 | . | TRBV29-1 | CSVEAGWSPLHF | TGCAGCGTTGAGGCAGGGTGGTCACCCCTCCACTTT
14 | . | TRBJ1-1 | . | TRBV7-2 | CASSSYRANTEAFF | TGTGCCAGCAGCTCCTACAGGGCCAACACTGAAGCTTTCTTT
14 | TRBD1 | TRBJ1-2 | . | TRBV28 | CASSTGGVGYGYTF | TGTGCCAGCAGTACAGGGGGAGTGGGCTATGGCTACACCTTC
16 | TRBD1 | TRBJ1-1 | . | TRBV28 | CASREDRGHMNTEAFF | TGTGCCAGCAGAGAAGACAGGGGTCACATGAACACTGAAGCTTTCTTT
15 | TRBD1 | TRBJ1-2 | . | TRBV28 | CASSFAGGADYGYTF | TGTGCCAGCAGTTTCGCAGGGGGCGCTGACTATGGCTACACCTTC
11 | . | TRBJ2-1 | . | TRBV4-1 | CASSQGNEQFF | TGCGCCAGCAGCCAAGGGAATGAGCAGTTCTTC
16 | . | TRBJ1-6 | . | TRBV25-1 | CASSENRELYNSPLHF | TGTGCCAGCAGTGAGAACAGGGAACTCTATAATTCACCCCTCCACTTT
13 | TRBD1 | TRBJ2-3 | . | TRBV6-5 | CASSNRGRGTQYF | TGTGCCAGCAGTAACAGGGGAAGGGGTACGCAGTATTTT
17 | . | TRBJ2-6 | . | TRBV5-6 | CASSIRDTLSGANVLTF | TGTGCCAGCAGCATCCGGGACACCCTCTCTGGGGCCAACGTCCTGACTTTC
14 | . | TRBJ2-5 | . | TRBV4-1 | CASSPRENQETQYF | TGCGCCAGCAGCCCACGGGAGAACCAAGAGACCCAGTACTTC
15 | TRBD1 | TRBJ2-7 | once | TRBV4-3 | CASSQLTGISYEQYF | TGCGCCAGCAGCCAATTGACAGGGATCTCCTACGAGCAGTACTTC
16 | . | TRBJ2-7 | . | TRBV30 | CAWSLDPGALSYEQYF | TGTGCCTGGAGTTTAGACCCCGGCGCCCTCTCCTACGAGCAGTACTTC
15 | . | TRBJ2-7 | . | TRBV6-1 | CASSEGPGNAYEQYF | TGTGCCAGCAGTGAAGGTCCAGGGAACGCCTACGAGCAGTACTTC
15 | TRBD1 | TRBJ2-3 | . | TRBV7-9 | CASSPRDSNTDTQYF | TGTGCCAGCAGCCCCCGGGACAGCAACACAGATACGCAGTATTTT
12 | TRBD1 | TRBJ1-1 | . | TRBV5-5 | CASSQRDREAFF | TGTGCCAGCAGCCAGAGGGACAGGGAAGCTTTCTTT
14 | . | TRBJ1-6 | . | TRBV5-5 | CASSLDVNNSPLHF | TGTGCCAGCAGCTTGGACGTTAATAATTCACCCCTCCACTTT
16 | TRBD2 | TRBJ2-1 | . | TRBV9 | CASSVGGGRAGNEQFF | TGTGCCAGCAGCGTAGGTGGCGGGAGGGCGGGGAATGAGCAGTTCTTC
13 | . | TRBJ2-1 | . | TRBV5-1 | CASTLAGYNEQFF | TGCGCCAGCACCCTAGCTGGCTACAATGAGCAGTTCTTC
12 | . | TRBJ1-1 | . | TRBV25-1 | CASSEQGVKAFF | TGTGCCAGCAGTGAACAGGGAGTCAAAGCTTTCTTT
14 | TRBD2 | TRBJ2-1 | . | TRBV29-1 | CSVHGLAGENEQFF | TGCAGCGTCCATGGACTAGCGGGTGAGAATGAGCAGTTCTTC
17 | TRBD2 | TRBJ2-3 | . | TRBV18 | CASSPPGLAGVLDTQYF | TGTGCCAGCTCACCACCGGGACTAGCGGGAGTCCTAGATACGCAGTATTTT
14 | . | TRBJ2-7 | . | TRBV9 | CASSPTTGAYEQYF | TGTGCCAGCAGCCCGACCACCGGGGCCTACGAGCAGTACTTC
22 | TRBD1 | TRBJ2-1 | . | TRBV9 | CASSAPPVHGTAINSDYNEQFF | TGTGCCAGCAGCGCCCCGCCGGTCCATGGGACAGCGATTAATAGCGACTACAATGAGCAGTTCTTC
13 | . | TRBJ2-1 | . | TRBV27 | CASRRRLKNEQFF | TGTGCCAGCAGAAGGCGGCTGAAAAATGAGCAGTTCTTC
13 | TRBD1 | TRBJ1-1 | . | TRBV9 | CASGAGGNTEAFF | TGTGCCAGCGGGGCAGGGGGGAACACTGAAGCTTTCTTT
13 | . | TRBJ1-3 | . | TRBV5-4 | CASTPPSGGTIYF | TGTGCCAGCACCCCACCCTCCGGGGGCACCATATATTTT
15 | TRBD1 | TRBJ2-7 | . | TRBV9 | CASSVAGTASYEQYF | TGTGCCAGCAGCGTAGCTGGGACAGCTTCCTACGAGCAGTACTTC
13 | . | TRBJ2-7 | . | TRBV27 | CASSLVPNYEQYF | TGTGCCAGCAGTTTAGTCCCTAACTACGAGCAGTACTTC
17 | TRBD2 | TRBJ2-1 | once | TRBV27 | CASSFLMREGGTPEQFF | TGTGCCAGCAGTTTCCTCATGCGGGAGGGCGGTACTCCTGAGCAGTTCTTC
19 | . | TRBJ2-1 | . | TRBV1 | CTSSQALGTGGTFDNEQFF | .
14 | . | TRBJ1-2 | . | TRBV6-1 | CASSDRPWGYGYTF | TGTGCCAGCAGTGACCGACCATGGGGCTATGGCTACACCTTC
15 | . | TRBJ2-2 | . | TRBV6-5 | CASSQGAGNTGELFF | TGTGCCAGCAGCCAGGGTGCAGGCAACACCGGGGAGCTGTTTTTT
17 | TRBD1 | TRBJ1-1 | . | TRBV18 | CASSPPTGGLRNTEAFF | TGTGCCAGCTCACCCCCGACAGGGGGCCTGCGGAACACTGAAGCTTTCTTT
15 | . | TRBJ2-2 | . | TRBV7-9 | CASSPYTAGTGELFF | TGTGCCAGCAGCCCCTACACCGCGGGCACCGGGGAGCTGTTTTTT
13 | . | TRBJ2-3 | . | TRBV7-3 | CASSLVGTDTQYF | TGTGCCAGCAGCTTAGTCGGCACAGATACGCAGTATTTT
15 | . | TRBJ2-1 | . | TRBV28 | CASSLTGGLGDEQFF | TGTGCCAGCAGTTTAACAGGAGGGTTGGGCGATGAGCAGTTCTTC
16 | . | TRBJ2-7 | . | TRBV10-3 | CAISESSGTLSYEQYF | TGTGCCATCAGTGAGTCGTCCGGGACACTATCCTACGAGCAGTACTTC
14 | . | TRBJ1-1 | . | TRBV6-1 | CASSVGGWVTEAFF | TGTGCCAGCAGTGTGGGAGGATGGGTGACTGAAGCTTTCTTT
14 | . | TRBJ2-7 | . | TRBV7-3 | CASSPRDQYYEQYF | TGTGCCAGCAGCCCCCGGGACCAGTACTACGAGCAGTACTTC
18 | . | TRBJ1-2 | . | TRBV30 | CAWRSVLAGALEVDGYTF | TGTGCCTGGAGGAGTGTGTTGGCAGGAGCGTTAGAGGTGGATGGCTACACCTTC
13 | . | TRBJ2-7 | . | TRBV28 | CASNPGLVYEQYF | TGTGCCAGCAACCCTGGGCTTGTGTACGAGCAGTACTTC
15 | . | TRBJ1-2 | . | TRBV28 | CASSSQPVGLEGYTF | TGTGCCAGCAGTTCCCAACCCGTGGGGCTTGAAGGCTACACCTTC
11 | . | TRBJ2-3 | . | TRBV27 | CASRGGWRVWF | TGTGCCAGCAGAGGAGGTTGGCGGGTTTGGTTT
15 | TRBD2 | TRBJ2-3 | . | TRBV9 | CASSTGTSGILTQYF | TGTGCCAGCAGCACCGGGACTAGCGGGATTTTGACGCAGTATTTT
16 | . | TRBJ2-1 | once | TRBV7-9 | CASSSLGVAPYNEQFF | TGTGCCAGCAGCTCCCTAGGGGTAGCGCCCTACAATGAGCAGTTCTTC
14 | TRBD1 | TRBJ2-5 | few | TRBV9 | CASSGGTGKETQYF | TGTGCCAGCAGCGGTGGGACAGGGAAGGAGACCCAGTACTTC
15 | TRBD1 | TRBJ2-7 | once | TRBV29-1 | CSVGTSGTGVYEQYF | TGCAGCGTTGGAACTTCCGGGACAGGGGTCTACGAGCAGTACTTC
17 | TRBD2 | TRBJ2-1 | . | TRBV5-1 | CASSFDPTSGSYNEQFF | TGCGCCAGCAGCTTTGACCCGACTAGCGGGTCCTACAATGAGCAGTTCTTC
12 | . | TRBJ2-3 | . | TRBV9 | CASSVGADTQYF | TGTGCCAGCAGCGTAGGGGCAGATACGCAGTATTTT
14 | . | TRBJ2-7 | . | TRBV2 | CASRGGQMVYEQYF | TGTGCCAGCAGGGGGGGACAAATGGTCTACGAGCAGTACTTC
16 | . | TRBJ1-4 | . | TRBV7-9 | CASSLVPAATNEKLFF | TGTGCCAGCAGCTTAGTTCCGGCTGCAACTAATGAAAAACTGTTTTTT
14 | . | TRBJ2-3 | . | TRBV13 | CASSPTPLGDTQYF | TGTGCCAGCAGCCCAACACCTCTTGGGGATACGCAGTATTTT
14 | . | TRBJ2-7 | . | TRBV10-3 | CAISELGRDYEQYF | TGTGCCATCAGTGAGTTAGGGCGGGACTACGAGCAGTACTTC
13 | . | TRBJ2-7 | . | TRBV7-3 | CASSLSLGYEQYF | TGTGCCAGCAGCTTAAGCCTCGGCTACGAGCAGTACTTC
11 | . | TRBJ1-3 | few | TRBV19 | CASRQGNTIYF | TGTGCCAGTAGGCAGGGGAACACCATATATTTT
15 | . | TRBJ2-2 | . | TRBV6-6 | CASSYLPPNTGELFF | TGTGCCAGCAGTTATCTCCCTCCGAACACCGGGGAGCTGTTTTTT
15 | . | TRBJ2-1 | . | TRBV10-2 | CATQGIGKSYNEQFF | TGCGCCACCCAGGGGATCGGGAAGTCCTACAATGAGCAGTTCTTC